The clone carrying this T cell receptor beta chain was counted a few times. The junction and the germline gene differ at one end; a read error may be behind it. The sample is drawn from a study of metastatic and nonmetastatic thyroid tumors. Germline V gives CDR1 LNHNV, CDR2 YYDKDF (reference sequence). The CDR3 contains 13 residues. With MiXCR, TCRdb called clones anew from the PCR reads. The sample consists of about 17,000 clones, around 26% of them appearing once. No treatment of any kind had been given to any patient before thyroid surgery. The V call is TRBV15, the J call TRBJ2-1; D is undetermined. This receptor was identified in a female donor with papillary thyroid cancer or a benign thyroid nodule (not recorded which). Some clones in this sample may be carry-over from other donors' samples. The specimen was tumor tissue. The CDR3 region has the DNA TGTGCCACCAGTAAACCGACCTACAATGAGCATTTCTTC. Translation: CATSKPTYNEHFF.